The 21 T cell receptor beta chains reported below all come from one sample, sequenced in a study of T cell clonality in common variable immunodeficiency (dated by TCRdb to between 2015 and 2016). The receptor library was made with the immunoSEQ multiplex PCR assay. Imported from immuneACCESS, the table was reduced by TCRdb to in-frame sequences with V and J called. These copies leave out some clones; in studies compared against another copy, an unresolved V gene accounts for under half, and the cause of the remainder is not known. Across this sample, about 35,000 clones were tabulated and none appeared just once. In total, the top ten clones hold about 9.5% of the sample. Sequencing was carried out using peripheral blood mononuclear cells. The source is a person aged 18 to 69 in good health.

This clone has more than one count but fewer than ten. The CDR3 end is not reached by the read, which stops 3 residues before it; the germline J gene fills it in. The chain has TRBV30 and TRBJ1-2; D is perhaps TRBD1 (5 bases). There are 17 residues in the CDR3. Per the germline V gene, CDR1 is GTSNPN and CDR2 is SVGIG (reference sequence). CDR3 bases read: TGTGCCTGGAGTGTAGGGGCTAGCGGGAGCGTCGGGAATGAC. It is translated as CAWSVGASGSVGND. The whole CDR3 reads CAWSVGASGSVGNDYTF.

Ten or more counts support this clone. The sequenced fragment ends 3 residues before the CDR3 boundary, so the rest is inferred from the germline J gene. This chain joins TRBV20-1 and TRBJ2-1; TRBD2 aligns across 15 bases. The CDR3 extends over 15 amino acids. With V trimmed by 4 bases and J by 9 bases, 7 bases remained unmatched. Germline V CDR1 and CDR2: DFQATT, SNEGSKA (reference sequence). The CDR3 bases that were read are TGCAGTGCTATTGGACTAGCGGGAGGGCTAGGTGAG. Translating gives CSAIGLAGGLGE. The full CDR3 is CSAIGLAGGLGEQFF.

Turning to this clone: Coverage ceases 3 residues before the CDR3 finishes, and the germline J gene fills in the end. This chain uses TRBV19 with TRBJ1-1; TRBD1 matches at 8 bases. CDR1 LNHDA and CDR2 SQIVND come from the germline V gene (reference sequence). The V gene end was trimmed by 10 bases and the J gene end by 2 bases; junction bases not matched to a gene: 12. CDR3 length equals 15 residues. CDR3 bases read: TGTGCCATAAGCCCCCGGACAGGGAGCAACACTGAA. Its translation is CAISPRTGSNTE. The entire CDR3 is CAISPRTGSNTEAFF.

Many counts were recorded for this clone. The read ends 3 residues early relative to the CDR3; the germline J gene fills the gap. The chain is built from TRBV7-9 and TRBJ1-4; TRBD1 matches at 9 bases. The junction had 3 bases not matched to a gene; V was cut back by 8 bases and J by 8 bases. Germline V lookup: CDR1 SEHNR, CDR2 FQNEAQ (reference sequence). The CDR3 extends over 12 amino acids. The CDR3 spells CASRQGEEKLFF. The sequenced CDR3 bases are TGTGCCAGCCGACAGGGGGAGGAAAAA.

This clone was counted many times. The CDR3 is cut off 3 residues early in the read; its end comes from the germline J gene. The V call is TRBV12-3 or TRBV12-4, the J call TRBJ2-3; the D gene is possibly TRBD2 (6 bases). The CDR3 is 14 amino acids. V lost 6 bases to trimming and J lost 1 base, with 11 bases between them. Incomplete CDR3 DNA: TGTGCCAGCAGCCTTGGCGGGGGCACAGATACG. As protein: CASSLGGGTDT. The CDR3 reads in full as CASSLGGGTDTQYF.

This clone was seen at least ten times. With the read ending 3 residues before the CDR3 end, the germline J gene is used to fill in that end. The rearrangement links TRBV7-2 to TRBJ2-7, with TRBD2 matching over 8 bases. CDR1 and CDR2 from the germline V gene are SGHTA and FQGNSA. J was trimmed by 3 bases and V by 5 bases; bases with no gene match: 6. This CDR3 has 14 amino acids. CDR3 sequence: CASSPILADYEQYF. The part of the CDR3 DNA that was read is TGTGCCAGCAGCCCCATACTAGCGGACTACGAG.

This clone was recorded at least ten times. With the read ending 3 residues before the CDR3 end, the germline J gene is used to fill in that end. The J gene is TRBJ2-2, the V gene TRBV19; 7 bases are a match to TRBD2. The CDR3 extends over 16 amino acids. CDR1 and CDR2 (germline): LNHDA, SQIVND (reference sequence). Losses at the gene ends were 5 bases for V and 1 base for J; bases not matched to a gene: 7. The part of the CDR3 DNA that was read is TGTGCCAGTAGTTCCTGGGGGGGACGGAACACCGGGGAG. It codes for CASSSWGGRNTGE. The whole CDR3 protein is CASSSWGGRNTGELFF.

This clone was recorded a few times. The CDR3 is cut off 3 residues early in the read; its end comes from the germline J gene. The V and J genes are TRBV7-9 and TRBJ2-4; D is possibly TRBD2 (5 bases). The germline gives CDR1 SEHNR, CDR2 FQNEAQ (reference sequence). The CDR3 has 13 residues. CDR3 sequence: CASSLGTLYGQYF. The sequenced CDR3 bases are TGTGCCAGCAGCTTAGGGACTTTGTATGGT.

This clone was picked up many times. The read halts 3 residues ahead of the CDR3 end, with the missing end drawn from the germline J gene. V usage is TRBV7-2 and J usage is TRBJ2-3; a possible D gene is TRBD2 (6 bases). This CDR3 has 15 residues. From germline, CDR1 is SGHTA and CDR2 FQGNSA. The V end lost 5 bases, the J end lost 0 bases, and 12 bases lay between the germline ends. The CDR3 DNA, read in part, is TGTGCCAGCAGCAGCACTAGCTCTAGCACAGATACG. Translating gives CASSSTSSSTDT. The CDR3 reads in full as CASSSTSSSTDTQYF. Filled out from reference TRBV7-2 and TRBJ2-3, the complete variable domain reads GAGVSQSPSNKVTEKGKDVELRCDPISGHTALYWYRQSLGQGLEFLIYFQGNSAPDKSGLPSDRFSAERTGGSVSTLTIQRTQQEDSAVYLCASSSTSSSTDTQYFGPGTRLTVL.

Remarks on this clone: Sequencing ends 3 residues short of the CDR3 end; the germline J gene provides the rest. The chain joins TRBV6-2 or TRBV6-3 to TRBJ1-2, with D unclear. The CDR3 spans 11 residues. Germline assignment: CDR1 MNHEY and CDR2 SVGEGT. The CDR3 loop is CATMYSYDYTF. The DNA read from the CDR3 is TGTGCCACCATGTACTCCTACGAC.

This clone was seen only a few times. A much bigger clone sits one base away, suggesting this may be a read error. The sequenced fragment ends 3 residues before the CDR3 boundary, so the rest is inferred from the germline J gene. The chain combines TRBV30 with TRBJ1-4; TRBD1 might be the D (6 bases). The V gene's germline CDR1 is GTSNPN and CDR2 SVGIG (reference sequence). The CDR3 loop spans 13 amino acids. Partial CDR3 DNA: TGTGCCTGGAGGGCAGGGGTTGATTCACCA. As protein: CAWRAGVDSP. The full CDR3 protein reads CAWRAGVDSPLFF.

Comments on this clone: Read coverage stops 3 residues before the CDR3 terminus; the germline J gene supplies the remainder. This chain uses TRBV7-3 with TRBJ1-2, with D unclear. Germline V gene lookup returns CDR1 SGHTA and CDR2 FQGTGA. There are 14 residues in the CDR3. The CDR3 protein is CASSRTSGDNDYTF. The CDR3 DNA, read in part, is TGTGCCAGCAGTCGGACTAGCGGAGACAATGAC.

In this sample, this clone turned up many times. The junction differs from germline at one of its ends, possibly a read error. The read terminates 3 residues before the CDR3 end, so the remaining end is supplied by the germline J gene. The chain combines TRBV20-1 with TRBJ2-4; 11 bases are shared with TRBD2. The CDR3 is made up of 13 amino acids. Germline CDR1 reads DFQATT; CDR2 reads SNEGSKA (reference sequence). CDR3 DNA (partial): TGCTGTGCCTTACTAGCGGGAGACAACATT. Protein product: CCALLAGDNI. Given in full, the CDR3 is CCALLAGDNIQYF.

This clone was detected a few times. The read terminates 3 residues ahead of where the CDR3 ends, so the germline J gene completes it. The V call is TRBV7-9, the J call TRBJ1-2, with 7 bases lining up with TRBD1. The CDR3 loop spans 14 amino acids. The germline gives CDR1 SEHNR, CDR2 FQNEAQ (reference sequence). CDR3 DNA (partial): TGTGCCAGCAGCCCCCGGGACAGTTCCTACGAC. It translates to CASSPRDSSYD. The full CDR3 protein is CASSPRDSSYDYTF.

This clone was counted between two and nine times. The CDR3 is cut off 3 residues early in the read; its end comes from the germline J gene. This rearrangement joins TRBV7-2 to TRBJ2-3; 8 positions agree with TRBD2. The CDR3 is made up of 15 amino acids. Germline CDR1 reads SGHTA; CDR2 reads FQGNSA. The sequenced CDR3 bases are TGTGCCAGCAGCGTGGCGAGCGGGAGTGGTCAGACG. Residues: CASSVASGSGQT. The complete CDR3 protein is CASSVASGSGQTQYF.

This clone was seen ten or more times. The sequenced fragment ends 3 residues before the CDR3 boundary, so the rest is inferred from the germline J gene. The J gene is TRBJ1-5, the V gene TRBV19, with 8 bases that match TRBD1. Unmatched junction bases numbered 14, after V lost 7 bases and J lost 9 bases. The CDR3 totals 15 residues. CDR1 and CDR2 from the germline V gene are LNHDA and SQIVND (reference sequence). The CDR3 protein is CASNPGTDREVPQHF. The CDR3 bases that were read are TGTGCCAGTAACCCGGGTACGGACAGGGAGGTGCCC.

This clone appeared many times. The CDR3 bases that were read are TGTGCCATCAGTGAGACTAGTAGTAGGTACGAG. Translated, it gives CAISETSSRYE. The full-length CDR3 reads as CAISETSSRYEQYF. The gene calls are TRBV10-3 and TRBJ2-7; TRBD2 is a possible D gene (5 bases). The CDR3 end is not reached by the read, which stops 3 residues before it; the germline J gene fills it in. V was trimmed by 2 bases and J by 4 bases, leaving 12 bases between them. CDR1 ENHRY and CDR2 SYGVKD come from the germline V gene. The CDR3 sequence is 14 residues long.

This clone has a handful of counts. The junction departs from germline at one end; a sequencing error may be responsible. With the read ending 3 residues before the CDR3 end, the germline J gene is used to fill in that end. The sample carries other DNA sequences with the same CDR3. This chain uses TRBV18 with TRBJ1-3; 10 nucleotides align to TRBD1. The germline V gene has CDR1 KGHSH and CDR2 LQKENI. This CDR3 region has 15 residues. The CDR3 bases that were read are TGTGCCAGCTCACCAAATGGACAGGGGGGAAACACG. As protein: CASSPNGQGGNT. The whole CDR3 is CASSPNGQGGNTIYF.

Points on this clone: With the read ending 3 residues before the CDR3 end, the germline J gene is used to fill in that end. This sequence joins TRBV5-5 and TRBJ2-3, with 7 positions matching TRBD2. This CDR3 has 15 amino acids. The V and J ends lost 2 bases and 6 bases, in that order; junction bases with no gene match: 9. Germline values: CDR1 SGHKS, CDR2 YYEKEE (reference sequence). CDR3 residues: CASSFASGETDTQYF. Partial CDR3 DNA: TGTGCCAGCAGCTTTGCCAGCGGGGAAACGGATACG.

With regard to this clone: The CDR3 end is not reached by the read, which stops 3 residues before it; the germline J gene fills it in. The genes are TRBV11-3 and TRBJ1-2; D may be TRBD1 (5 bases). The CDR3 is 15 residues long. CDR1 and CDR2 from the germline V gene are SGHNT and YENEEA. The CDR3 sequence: CASSYSGTTYNDYTF. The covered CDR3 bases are TGTGCCAGCAGCTATTCCGGGACTACCTACAATGAC. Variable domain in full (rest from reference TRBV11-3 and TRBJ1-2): EAGVVQSPRYKIIEKKQPVAFWCNPISGHNTLYWYLQNLGQGPELLIRYENEEAVDDSQLPKDRFSAERLKGVDSTLKIQPAELGDSAVYLCASSYSGTTYNDYTFGSGTRLTVV.

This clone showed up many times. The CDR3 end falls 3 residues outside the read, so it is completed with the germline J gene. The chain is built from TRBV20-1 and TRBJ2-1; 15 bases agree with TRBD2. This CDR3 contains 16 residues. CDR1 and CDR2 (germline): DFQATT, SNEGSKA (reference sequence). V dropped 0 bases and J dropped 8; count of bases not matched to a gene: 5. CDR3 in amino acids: CSARDRTSGRADEQFF. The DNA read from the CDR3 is TGCAGTGCTAGAGATCGGACTAGCGGGAGGGCCGATGAG.